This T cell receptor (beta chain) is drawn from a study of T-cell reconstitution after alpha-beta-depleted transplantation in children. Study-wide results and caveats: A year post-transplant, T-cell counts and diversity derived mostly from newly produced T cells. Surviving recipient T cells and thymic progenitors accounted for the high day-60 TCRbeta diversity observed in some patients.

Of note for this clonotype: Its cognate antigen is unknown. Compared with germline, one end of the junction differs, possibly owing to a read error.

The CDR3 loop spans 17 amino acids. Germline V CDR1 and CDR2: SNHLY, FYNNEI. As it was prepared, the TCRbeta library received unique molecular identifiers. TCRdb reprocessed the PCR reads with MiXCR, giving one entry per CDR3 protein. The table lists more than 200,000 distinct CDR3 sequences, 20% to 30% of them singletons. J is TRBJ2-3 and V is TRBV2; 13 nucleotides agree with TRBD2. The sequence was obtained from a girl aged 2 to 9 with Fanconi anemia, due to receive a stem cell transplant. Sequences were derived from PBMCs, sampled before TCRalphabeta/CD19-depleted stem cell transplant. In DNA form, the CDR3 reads TGTGCCAGCAGGTGGACTAGCGGGGGACCTAGCACAGATACGCGGTATTTT. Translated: CASRWTSGGPSTDTRYF.